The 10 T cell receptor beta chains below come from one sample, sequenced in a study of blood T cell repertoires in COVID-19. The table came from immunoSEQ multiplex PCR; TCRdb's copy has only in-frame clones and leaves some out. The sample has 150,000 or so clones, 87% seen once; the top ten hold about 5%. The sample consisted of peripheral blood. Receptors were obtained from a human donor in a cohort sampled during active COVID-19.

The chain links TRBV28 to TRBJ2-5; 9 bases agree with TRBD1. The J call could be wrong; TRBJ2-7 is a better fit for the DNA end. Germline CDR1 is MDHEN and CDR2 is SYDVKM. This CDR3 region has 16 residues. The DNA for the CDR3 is TGTGCCAGCAGTTCCTCCGGGACAGGGTTATCCTACGAGCAGTACTTC. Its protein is CASSSSGTGLSYEQYF.

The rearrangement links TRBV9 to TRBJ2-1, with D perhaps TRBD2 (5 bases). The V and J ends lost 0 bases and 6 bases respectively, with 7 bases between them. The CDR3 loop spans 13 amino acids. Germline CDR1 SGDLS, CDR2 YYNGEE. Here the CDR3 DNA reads TGTGCCAGCAGCGTAGATGGGAGCAATGAGCAGTTCTTC. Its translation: CASSVDGSNEQFF.

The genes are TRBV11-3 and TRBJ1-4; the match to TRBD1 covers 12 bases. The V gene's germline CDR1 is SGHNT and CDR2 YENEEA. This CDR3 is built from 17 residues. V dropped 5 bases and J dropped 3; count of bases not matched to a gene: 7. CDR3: CASSRGTGGLPNEKLFF. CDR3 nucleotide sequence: TGTGCCAGCAGCCGCGGGACAGGGGGCCTACCTAATGAAAAACTGTTTTTT.

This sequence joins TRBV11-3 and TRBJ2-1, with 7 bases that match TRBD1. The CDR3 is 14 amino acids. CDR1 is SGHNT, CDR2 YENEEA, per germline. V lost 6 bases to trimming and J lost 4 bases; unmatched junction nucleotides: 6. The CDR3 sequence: CASRTGQNYNEQFF. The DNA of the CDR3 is TGTGCCAGCAGGACGGGACAGAATTACAATGAGCAGTTCTTC.

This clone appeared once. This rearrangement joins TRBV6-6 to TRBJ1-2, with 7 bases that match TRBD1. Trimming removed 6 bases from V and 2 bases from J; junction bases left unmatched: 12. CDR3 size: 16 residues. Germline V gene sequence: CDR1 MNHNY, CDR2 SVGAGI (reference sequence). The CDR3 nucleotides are TGTGCCAGCAGCCCCACCCGACAGGGAGGCAACTATGGCTACACCTTC. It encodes CASSPTRQGGNYGYTF.

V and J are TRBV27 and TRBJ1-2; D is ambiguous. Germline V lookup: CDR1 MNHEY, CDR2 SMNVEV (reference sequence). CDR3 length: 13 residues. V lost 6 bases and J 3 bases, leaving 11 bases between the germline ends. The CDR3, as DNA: TGTGCCAGCAGGCCCCACGGTTACTATGGCTACACCTTC. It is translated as CASRPHGYYGYTF.

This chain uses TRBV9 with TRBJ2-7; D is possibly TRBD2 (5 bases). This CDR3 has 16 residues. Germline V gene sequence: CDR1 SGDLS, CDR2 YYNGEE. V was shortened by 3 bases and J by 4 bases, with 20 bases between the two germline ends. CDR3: CASSEMGWENKYEQYF. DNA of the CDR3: TGTGCCAGCAGCGAGATGGGGTGGGAGAACAAATACGAGCAGTACTTC. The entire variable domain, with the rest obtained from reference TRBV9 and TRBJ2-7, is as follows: DSGVTQTPKHLITATGQRVTLRCSPRSGDLSVYWYQQSLDQGLQFLIQYYNGEERAKGNILERFSAQQFPDLHSELNLSSLELGDSALYFCASSEMGWENKYEQYFGPGTRLTVT.

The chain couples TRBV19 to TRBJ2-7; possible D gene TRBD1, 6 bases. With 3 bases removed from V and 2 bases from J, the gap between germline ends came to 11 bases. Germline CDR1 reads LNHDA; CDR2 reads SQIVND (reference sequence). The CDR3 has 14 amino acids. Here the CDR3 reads CASSIRTETYEQYF. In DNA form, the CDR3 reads TGTGCCAGTAGTATCCGGACAGAGACCTACGAGCAGTACTTC.

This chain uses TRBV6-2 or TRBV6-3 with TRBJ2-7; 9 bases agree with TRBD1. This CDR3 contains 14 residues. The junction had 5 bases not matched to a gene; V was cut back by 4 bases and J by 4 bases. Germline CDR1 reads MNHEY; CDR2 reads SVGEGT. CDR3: CASSWDRVRYEQYF. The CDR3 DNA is TGTGCCAGCAGTTGGGACAGGGTGAGATACGAGCAGTACTTC.

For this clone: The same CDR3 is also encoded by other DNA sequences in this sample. As DNA, the CDR3 is TGTGCCAGCAGCTTAAGGGGCAGCTCCTACAATGAGCAGTTCTTC. Amino acid sequence: CASSLRGSSYNEQFF. V gene TRBV7-9 combines with J gene TRBJ2-1; weak D call: TRBD1 (5 bases). The V end lost 2 bases, the J end lost 0 bases, and 8 bases lay between the germline ends. This CDR3 is 15 amino acids long. Germline lookup yields CDR1 SEHNR and CDR2 FQNEAQ (reference sequence).